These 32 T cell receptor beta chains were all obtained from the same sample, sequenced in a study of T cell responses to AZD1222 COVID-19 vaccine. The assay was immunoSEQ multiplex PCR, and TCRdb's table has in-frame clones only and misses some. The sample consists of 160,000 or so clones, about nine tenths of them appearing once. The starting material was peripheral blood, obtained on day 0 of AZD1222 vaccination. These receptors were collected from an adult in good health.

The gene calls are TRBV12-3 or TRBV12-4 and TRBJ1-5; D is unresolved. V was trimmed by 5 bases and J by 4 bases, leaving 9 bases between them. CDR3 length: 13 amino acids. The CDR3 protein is CASSHLENQPQHF. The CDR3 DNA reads TGTGCCAGCAGTCACCTAGAAAATCAGCCCCAGCATTTT.

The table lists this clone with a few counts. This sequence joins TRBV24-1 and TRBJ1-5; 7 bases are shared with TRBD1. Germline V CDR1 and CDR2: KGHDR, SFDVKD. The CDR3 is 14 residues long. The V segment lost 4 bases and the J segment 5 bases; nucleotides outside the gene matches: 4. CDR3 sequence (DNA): TGTGCCACCAGTGACGTAACAGGGGATCAGCCCCAGCATTTT. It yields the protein CATSDVTGDQPQHF.

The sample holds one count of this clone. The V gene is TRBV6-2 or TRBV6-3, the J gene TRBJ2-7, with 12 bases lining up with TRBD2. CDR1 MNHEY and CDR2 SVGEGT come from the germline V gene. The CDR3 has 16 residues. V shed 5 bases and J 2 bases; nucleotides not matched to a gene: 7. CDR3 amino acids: CASSTLAGGSPYEQYF. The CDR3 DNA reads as TGTGCCAGCAGTACACTAGCGGGAGGATCCCCCTACGAGCAGTACTTC.

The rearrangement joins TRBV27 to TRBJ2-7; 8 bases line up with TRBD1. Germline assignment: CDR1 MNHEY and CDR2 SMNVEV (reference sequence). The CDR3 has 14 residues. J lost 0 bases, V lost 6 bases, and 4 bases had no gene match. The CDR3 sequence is CASRGQASSYEQYF. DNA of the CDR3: TGTGCCAGCAGGGGACAGGCCAGCTCCTACGAGCAGTACTTC.

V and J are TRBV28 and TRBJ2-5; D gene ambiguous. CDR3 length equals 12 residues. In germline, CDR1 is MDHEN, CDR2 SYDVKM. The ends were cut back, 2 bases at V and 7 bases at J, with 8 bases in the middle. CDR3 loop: CASSLEMGTQYF. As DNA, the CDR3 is TGTGCCAGCAGTTTAGAGATGGGGACCCAGTACTTC.

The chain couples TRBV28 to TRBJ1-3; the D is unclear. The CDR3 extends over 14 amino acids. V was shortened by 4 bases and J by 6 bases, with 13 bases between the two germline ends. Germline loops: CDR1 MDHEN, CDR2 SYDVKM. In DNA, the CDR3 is TGTGCCAGCAGTTCCACCTTTCTACTAAACACCATATATTTT. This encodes CASSSTFLLNTIYF. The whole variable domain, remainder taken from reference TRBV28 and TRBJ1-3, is DVKVTQSSRYLVKRTGEKVFLECVQDMDHENMFWYRQDPGLGLRLIYFSYDVKMKEKGDIPEGYSVSREKKERFSLILESASTNQTSMYLCASSSTFLLNTIYFGEGSWLTVV.

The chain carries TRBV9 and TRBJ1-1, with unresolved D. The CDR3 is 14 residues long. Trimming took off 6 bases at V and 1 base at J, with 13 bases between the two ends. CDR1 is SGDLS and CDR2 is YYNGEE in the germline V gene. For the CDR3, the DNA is TGTGCCAGCAAACCTGACCCTGCGAACACTGAAGCTTTCTTT. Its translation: CASKPDPANTEAFF.

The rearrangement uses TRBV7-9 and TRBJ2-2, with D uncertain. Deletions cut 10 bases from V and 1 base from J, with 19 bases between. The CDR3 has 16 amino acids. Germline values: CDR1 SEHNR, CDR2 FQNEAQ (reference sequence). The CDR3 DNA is TGTGCCACCACCTATGCGTCGGGCAGGAACACCGGGGAGCTGTTTTTT. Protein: CATTYASGRNTGELFF.

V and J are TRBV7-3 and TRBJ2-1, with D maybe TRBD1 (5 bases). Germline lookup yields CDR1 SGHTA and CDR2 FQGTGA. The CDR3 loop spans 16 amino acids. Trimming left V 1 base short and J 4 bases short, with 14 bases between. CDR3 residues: CASSLRSDRPYNEQFF. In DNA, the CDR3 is TGTGCCAGCAGCTTAAGGTCAGACAGACCTTACAATGAGCAGTTCTTC.

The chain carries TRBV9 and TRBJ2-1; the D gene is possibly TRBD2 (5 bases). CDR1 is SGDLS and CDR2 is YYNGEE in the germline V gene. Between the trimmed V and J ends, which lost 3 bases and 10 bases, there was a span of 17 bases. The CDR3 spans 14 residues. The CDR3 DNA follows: TGTGCCAGCAGCGAGCGGTTTGGTTACGGAGAGCAGTTCTTC. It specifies CASSERFGYGEQFF.

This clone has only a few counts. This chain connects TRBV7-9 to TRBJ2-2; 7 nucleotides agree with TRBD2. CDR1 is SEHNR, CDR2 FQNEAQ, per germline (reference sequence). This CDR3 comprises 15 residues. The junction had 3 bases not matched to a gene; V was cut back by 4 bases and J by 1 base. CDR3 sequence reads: CASSSGLRNTGELFF. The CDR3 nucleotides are TGTGCCAGCAGCTCGGGACTACGGAACACCGGGGAGCTGTTTTTT.

CDR3 region: CASSAWANTGELFF. CDR3 DNA: TGTGCCAGCAGCGCTTGGGCGAACACCGGGGAGCTGTTTTTT. This rearrangement joins TRBV25-1 to TRBJ2-2, with D hard to call. This CDR3 spans 14 amino acids. The V gene lost 6 bases and the J gene lost 0 bases, with 8 bases spanning the gap. The germline V gene encodes CDR1 MGHDK and CDR2 SYGVNS.

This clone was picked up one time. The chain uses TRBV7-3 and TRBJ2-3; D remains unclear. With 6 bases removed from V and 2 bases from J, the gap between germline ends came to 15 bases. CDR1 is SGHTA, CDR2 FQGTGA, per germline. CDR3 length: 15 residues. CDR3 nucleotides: TGTGCCAGCAGTTCGGGCGGAAAAATCACAGATACGCAGTATTTT. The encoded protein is CASSSGGKITDTQYF.

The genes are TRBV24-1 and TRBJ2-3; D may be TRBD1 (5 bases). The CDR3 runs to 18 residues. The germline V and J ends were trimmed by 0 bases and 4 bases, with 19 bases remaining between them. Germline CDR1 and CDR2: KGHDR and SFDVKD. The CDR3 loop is CATSDLQLGHQGSDTQYF. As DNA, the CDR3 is TGTGCCACCAGTGATTTGCAACTTGGACATCAGGGCTCAGATACGCAGTATTTT.

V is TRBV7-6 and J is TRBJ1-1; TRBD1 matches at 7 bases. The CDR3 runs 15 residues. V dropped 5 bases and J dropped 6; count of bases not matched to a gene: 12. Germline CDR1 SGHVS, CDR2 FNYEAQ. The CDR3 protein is CASSNRDSENPEAFF. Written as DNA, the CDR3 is TGTGCCAGCAGCAACCGGGACAGTGAAAATCCTGAAGCTTTCTTT.

The CDR3 nucleotides are TGTGCCAGCTCACCGGGACACCCTCCAGGGAATGAGCAGTTCTTC. Its protein is CASSPGHPPGNEQFF. The genes are TRBV18 and TRBJ2-1; possible D gene TRBD1, 6 bases. V dropped 3 bases and J dropped 7 bases, with 16 bases sitting between them. The germline CDR1 and CDR2 sequences are KGHSH and LQKENI. This CDR3 has 15 amino acids.

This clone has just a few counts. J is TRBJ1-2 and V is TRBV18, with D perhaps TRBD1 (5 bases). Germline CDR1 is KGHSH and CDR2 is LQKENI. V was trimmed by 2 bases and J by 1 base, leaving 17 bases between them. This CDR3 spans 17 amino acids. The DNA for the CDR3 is TGTGCCAGCTCACCAGGAGGGGCTCGTAGTAGTAACTATGGCTACACCTTC. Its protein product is CASSPGGARSSNYGYTF.

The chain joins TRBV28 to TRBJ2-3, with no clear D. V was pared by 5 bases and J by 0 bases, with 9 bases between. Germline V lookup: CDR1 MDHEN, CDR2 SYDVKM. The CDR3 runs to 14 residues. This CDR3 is CASSRSPSTDTQYF. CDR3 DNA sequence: TGTGCCAGCAGTAGGTCGCCGAGCACAGATACGCAGTATTTT.

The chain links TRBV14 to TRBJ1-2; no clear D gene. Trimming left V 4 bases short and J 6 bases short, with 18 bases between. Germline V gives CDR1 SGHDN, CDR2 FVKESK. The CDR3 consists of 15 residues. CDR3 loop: CASSLRNTRRDGYTF. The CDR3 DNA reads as TGTGCCAGCAGCCTTCGGAACACTCGCCGGGATGGCTACACCTTC.

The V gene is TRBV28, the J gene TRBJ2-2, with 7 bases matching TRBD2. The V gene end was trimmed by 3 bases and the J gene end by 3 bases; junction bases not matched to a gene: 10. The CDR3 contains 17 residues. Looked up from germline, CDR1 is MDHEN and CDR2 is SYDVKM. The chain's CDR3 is CASSLVASGTYTGELFF. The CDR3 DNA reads TGTGCCAGCAGTTTGGTAGCCAGCGGGACTTACACCGGGGAGCTGTTTTTT.

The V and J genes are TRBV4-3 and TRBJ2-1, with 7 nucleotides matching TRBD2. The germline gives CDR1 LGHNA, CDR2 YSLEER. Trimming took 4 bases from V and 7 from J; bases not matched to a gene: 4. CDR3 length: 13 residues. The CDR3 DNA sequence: TGCGCCAGCAGCCTCCAGCGGGATAATGAGCAGTTCTTC. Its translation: CASSLQRDNEQFF.

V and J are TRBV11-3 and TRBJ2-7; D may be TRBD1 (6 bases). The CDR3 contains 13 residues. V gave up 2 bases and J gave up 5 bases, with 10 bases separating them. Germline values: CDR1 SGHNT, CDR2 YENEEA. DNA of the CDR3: TGTGCCAGCAGCTTATCAGGGGCGCACGAGCAGTACTTC. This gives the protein CASSLSGAHEQYF.

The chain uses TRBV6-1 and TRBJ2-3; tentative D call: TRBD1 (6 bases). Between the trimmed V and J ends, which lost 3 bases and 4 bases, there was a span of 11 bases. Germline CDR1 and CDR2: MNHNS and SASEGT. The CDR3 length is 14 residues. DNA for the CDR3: TGTGCCAGCAGTGACAGGGGAAGGGCAGATACGCAGTATTTT. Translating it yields CASSDRGRADTQYF.

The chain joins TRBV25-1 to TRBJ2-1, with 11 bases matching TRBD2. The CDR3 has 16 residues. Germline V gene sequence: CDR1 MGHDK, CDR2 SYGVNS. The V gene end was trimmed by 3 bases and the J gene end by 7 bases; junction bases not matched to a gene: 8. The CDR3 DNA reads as TGTGCCAGCAGTGAGCGAATTAGCGGGAGGGGGAATGAGCAGTTCTTC. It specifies CASSERISGRGNEQFF.

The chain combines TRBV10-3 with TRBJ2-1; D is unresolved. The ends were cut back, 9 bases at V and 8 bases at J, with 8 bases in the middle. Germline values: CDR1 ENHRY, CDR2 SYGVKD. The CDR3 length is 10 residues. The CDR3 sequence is CAIGKDEQFF. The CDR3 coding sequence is TGTGCCATAGGAAAGGATGAGCAGTTCTTC.

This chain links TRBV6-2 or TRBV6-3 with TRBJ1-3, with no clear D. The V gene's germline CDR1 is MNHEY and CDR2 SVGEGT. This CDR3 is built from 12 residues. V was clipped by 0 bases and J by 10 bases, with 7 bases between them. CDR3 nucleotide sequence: TGTGCCAGCAGTTACTCCGGAGAGACCATATATTTT. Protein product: CASSYSGETIYF.

The DNA of the CDR3 is TGTGCCAGCAGCGTAGCTGATCAGGCCAATGAGCAGTTCTTC. Its protein product is CASSVADQANEQFF. This chain links TRBV9 with TRBJ2-1, with D unclear. CDR3 size: 14 residues. Germline CDR1 is SGDLS and CDR2 is YYNGEE. The ends were cut back, 0 bases at V and 6 bases at J, with 10 bases in the middle.

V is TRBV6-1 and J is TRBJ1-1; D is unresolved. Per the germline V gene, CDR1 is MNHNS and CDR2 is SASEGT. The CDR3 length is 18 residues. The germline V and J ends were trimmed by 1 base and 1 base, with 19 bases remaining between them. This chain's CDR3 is CASSEGMGMIGRNTEAFF. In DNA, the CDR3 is TGTGCCAGCAGTGAAGGAATGGGGATGATAGGACGGAACACTGAAGCTTTCTTT.

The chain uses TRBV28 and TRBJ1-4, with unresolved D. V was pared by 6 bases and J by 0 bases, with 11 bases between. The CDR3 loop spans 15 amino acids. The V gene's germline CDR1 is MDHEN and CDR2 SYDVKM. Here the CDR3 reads CASSLVSATNEKLFF. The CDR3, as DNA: TGTGCCAGCAGCTTGGTGTCTGCAACTAATGAAAAACTGTTTTTT.

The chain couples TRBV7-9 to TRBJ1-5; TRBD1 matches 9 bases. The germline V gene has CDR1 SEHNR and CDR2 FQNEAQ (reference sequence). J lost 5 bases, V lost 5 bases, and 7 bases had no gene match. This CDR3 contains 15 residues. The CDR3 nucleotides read TGTGCCAGCAGCCGAGGACAGGGGATGTATCAGCCCCAGCATTTT. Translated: CASSRGQGMYQPQHF.

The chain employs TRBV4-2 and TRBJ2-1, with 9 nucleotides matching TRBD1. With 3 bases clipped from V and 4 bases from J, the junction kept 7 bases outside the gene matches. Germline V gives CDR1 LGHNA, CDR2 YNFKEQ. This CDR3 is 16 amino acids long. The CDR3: CASSHEQGAQYNEQFF. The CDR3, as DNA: TGTGCCAGCAGCCATGAACAGGGGGCGCAGTACAATGAGCAGTTCTTC.

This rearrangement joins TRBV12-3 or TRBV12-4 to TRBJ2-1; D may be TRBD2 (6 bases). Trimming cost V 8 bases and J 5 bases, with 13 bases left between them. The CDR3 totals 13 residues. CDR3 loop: CASERAINNEQFF. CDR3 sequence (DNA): TGTGCCAGCGAGCGGGCAATAAACAATGAGCAGTTCTTC.